This T cell receptor (beta chain) came from a study of early T cells in non-severe SARS-CoV-2 infection. About the study: It was bulk RNA from unsorted whole blood that was sequenced, and the chains were unpaired. Study results and caveats: The study's VDJdb matching favored anti-spike CD8 responses and missed private and CD4 specificities.

Molecules of cDNA were individually given unique molecular identifiers that were attached to them. From the 5' RACE reads, TCRdb called clonotypes with MiXCR, one entry per CDR3 protein. The table records some 42,000 distinct CDR3 sequences, around 6.3% of them present only once. This clonotype was seen at least ten times. Its antigen remains unidentified. The V end was cut by 1 base, the J end by 5 bases, with 14 bases between. The germline CDR1 and CDR2 sequences are DFQATT and SNEGSKA (reference sequence). This CDR3 has 15 residues. This sample comprised whole blood, obtained at baseline. The receptor's source is an adult who was a healthcare worker with PCR-confirmed SARS-CoV-2 infection or an uninfected control (not recorded which). The chain links TRBV20-1 to TRBJ1-4; weak D call: TRBD1 (5 bases). In nucleotides, the CDR3 is TGCAGTGCTAGAGGAAGAGCCAGGGAAAATGAAAAACTGTTTTTT. Protein product: CSARGRARENEKLFF.